This TCR beta chain stems from a study of T cells in Graves' hyperthyroidism and ophthalmopathy (dated by TCRdb to the late 2010s). About the full investigation: Peripheral blood was sampled at the time of initial diagnosis, prior to any treatment. A discovery cohort of about a hundred patients, approximately 45 with Graves' ophthalmopathy and over 55 with stable Graves' hyperthyroidism, was used to find distinguishing TCR V-J signatures. Prospective prediction of ophthalmopathy was tested in an independent validation cohort of under 20 hyperthyroidism patients and 17 patients who later progressed to ophthalmopathy. The 85 to 100 discovery patients were divided at random into training and test sets in a 7:3 ratio. Thyroid tissue and blood T-cell repertoires from several Graves' hyperthyroidism patients were also compared in the study. After blood sampling, hyperthyroidism patients were treated with methimazole at a starting dose of 30 mg daily, and ophthalmopathy patients were treated with high-dose intravenous methylprednisolone. The paper describes TCR Vbeta CDR3 sequencing of about 140 peripheral blood samples, made up of 43 ophthalmopathy patients, more than 70 hyperthyroidism patients and roughly 17 progressor patients.

Note on this clonotype: No cognate antigen has been identified for it. No qualities accompany the bases; no much larger clone lies one base away.

Amplification of TCR beta CDR3 regions was carried out from RNA transcripts. The first round of RT-PCR for the TCR CDR3 was performed with the HTBI primer set and the Qiagen OneStep RT-PCR kit. Libraries were constructed in a second round of multiplex PCR, after which size selection and purification were performed. Paired-end sequencing of the libraries was performed with 100 bp reads on an Illumina HiSeq2000. The study's processing was this. SOAPnuke was used to process the raw data, with reads discarded if the reads contained adapters or uncalled bases, had a mean Phred below 15, or lacked an exact constant-primer or identifier match. COPE v1.2.5 was used to merge the high-quality paired reads, and each unique nucleotide sequence was defined as a clonotype. MiTCR v1.1 was used to align the clonotypes against IMGT TRBV, TRBD and TRBJ reference segments. Only V-J combinations with frequency above 0.0001, covering 99% to 99.2% of repertoires, were analysed. A TCS score was defined as the ratio between F50 (clonal expansion) and ExV (chaos), using BLOSUM62-based TCRdist between CDR3 peptides within each V-J. Welch's t-statistics and random forest reduced around 510 V-J features to some 14, which were used in a naive Bayes classifier (R e1071). The raw public reads went through TCRdb reprocessing: fastp at Q25, MiXCR clone calling, in-frame beta chains kept. All rows with the same CDR3 protein become a single entry with the most common DNA and genes. The V and J calls were determined by TCRdb, not by the authors. Here the sample has 700,000 or so distinct CDR3 sequences; 16% occur a single time. The ten largest clones capture around 8.1% of the sample.

Study-wide conclusions, independent of this receptor: A model built on a 13 V-J signature distinguished ophthalmopathy from stable hyperthyroidism, reaching 87.88% sensitivity and 81.08% specificity in cross-validation and 80%/75% in testing. During validation, the model predicted progression to ophthalmopathy a median of about 6.3 months ahead of onset, with around 71% sensitivity and 72% to 80% specificity. No statistical method was used to set the sample size in advance, and investigators knew the group allocation. Blood samples also contained most of the expanded thyroid clonotypes (frequency above 0.001), which suggests that blood repertoires may reflect thyroid immune responses.

The cysteine opens and the phenylalanine closes a CDR3 of 17 amino acids. Only the CDR3 part of the read is kept: 51 bases, read in frame from the first base. The germline V gene gives CDR1 as SNHLY and CDR2 as FYNNEI. Unmatched junction bases come to 5, with V trimmed by 1 base and J by 0 bases. Stable Graves' hyperthyroidism was defined as no progression to ophthalmopathy during 18 months of follow-up. The hyperthyroidism patients were between 18 and 65 years old and newly diagnosed, with a disease duration of less than 2 months. Exclusion was applied to patients with uncontrolled infections, other autoimmune diseases, pregnancy or lactation. Clinical symptoms, serum thyroxine and TRAb, thyroid ultrasound, and orbital computed tomography formed the basis for the diagnoses. Ficoll-Paque density gradient centrifugation was used to isolate PBMCs from under 11 ml of fresh peripheral blood. Total RNA was extracted with Trizol reagent, and quality was checked on an Agilent 2100 Bioanalyzer.

The sequencing input was blood. This TCR was recovered from a man aged 18 to 30 with Graves' hyperthyroidism. Rearrangement joined TRBV2 to TRBJ2-5; 10 central nucleotides agree with TRBD1. The DNA sequence is given as TGTGCCAGCAGTGAAGGGACAGGGGGGGGAGACCAAGAGACCCAGTACTTC. It translates as CASSEGTGGGDQETQYF.